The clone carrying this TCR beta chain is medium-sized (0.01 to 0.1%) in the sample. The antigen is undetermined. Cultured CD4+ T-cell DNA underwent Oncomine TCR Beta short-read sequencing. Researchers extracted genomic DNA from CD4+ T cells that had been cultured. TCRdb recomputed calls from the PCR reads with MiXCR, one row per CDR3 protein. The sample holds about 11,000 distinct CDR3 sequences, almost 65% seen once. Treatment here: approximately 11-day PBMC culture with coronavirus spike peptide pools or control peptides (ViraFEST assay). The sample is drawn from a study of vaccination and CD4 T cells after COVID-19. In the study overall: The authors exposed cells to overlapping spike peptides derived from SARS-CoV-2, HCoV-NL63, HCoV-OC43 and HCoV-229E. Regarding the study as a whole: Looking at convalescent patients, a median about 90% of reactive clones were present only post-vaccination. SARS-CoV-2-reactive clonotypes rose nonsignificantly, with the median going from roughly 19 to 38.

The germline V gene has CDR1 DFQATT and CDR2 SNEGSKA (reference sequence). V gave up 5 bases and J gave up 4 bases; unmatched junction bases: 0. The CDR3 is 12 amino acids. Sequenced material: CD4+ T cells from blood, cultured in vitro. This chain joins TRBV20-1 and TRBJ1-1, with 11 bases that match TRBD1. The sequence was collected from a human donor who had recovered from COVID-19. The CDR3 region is CSAGQGATEAFF. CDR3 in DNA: TGCAGTGCTGGACAGGGGGCCACTGAAGCTTTCTTT.